The entry that follows covers one T cell receptor (beta chain) sequence. The antigen is not known. V lost 3 bases, J lost 2 bases, and 8 bases stayed unmatched. The CDR3 consists of 16 residues. Germline CDR1 and CDR2: SGDLS and YYNGEE. This sample stems from a study of a mutant IDH1 vaccine in newly diagnosed glioma. Study background: Patients were given eight vaccinations, scheduled in weeks 1, 3, 5, 7, 11, 15, 19 and 23. Therapy received beforehand was radiotherapy, temozolomide, or both, with most patients given both. Overall study results and limits: Across multiple MHC alleles, 85% to 95% of patients had vaccine-induced responses.

As for time point: week 5, during vaccination. Topical imiquimod accompanied each vaccine dose, which consisted of 300 ug of mutant IDH1 20-mer peptide. Method: immunoSEQ multiplex PCR; TCRdb's copy keeps in-frame clones and lacks some. The profile covers over 45,000 clones, with approximately 79% appearing a single time and 6.5% to 9% taken by the ten largest. This material consisted of PBMCs, taken from a glioma patient whose treatment included an IDH1 peptide vaccine. The rearrangement links TRBV9 to TRBJ2-3, with 8 bases identical to TRBD2. This TCR was sampled from a woman in her forties or fifties with glioma. DNA of the CDR3: TGTGCCAGCAGCGCCACTAGCGGAACAACCACAGATACGCAGTATTTT. It specifies CASSATSGTTTDTQYF.